This TCR beta chain was sequenced during a study of early T cells in non-severe SARS-CoV-2 infection. The overall study: Unsorted whole blood bulk RNA was sequenced, with unpaired chains.

J gave up 4 bases and V 6 bases, and 4 bases lay outside the gene matches. Germline assignment: CDR1 MNHEY and CDR2 SVGEGT. The CDR3 sequence is 15 residues long. One entry per CDR3 protein results from TCRdb running MiXCR on the 5' RACE reads. The table includes approximately 77,000 distinct CDR3 sequences, less than 15% detected once. The chain links TRBV6-2 or TRBV6-3 to TRBJ2-4; 12 nucleotides match TRBD2. The sequences come from whole blood, collected at baseline. The receptor comes from an adult who was a healthcare worker with PCR-confirmed SARS-CoV-2 infection or an uninfected control (not recorded which). The donor label of this sample is uncertain. CDR3 nucleotide sequence: TGTGCCAGCAGATACGGACTAGCGGGAAAAAACATTCAGTACTTC. Translation: CASRYGLAGKNIQYF.